The 29 T cell receptor beta chains below come from one sample, sequenced in a study of shared T cell receptors in the human thymus. Sequenced by immunoSEQ multiplex PCR; TCRdb stores in-frame clones only, minus some. The sample records 630,000 or so clones, about 89% being singletons. These data also featured in a second study, about human thymus T cells.

The specimen was thymocytes. The receptors here all came from a boy younger than two with a congenital heart defect.

This clone was recorded once. The rearrangement joins TRBV25-1 to TRBJ2-7; 9 positions agree with TRBD2. The V and J ends lost 3 bases and 0 bases, in that order; junction bases with no gene match: 6. The CDR3 contains 16 residues. From germline, CDR1 is MGHDK and CDR2 SYGVNS. The chain's CDR3 is CASSEFIAGASYEQYF. CDR3 nucleotides: TGTGCCAGCAGTGAGTTTATAGCGGGGGCCTCCTACGAGCAGTACTTC.

The genes are TRBV27 and TRBJ2-2, with D possibly being TRBD1 (5 bases). The CDR3 spans 13 residues. V dropped 3 bases and J dropped 8 bases, with 10 bases sitting between them. Germline assignment: CDR1 MNHEY and CDR2 SMNVEV (reference sequence). CDR3 sequence: CASSLMGQGELFF. The CDR3 nucleotides are TGTGCCAGCAGTTTGATGGGGCAAGGGGAGCTGTTTTTT.

CDR3: CASDRENTEAFF. Here the CDR3 DNA reads TGTGCCAGTGACAGGGAGAACACTGAAGCTTTCTTT. The chain has TRBV28 and TRBJ1-1; 7 bases are shared with TRBD1. Trimming removed 9 bases from V and 1 base from J; junction bases left unmatched: 2. CDR3 length: 12 amino acids. Germline CDR1 and CDR2: MDHEN and SYDVKM.

V is TRBV27 and J is TRBJ2-7; perhaps TRBD1 as D (6 bases). CDR1 and CDR2 (germline): MNHEY, SMNVEV (reference sequence). CDR3 length: 15 residues. Trimming left V 4 bases short and J 6 bases short, with 19 bases between. CDR3 DNA sequence: TGTGCCAGCAGTTCCGCAAACAGGGATTTGGCCGAGCAGTACTTC. As protein: CASSSANRDLAEQYF.

The rearrangement joins TRBV5-6 to TRBJ2-2; 14 bases are a match to TRBD2. The germline CDR1 and CDR2 sequences are SGHDT and YYEEEE. Losses at the gene ends were 4 bases for V and 4 bases for J; bases not matched to a gene: 12. This CDR3 has 19 amino acids. The CDR3 DNA sequence: TGTGCCAGCAGCCATCGGACTAGCGGGGGGCCCCTAGGCACCGGGGAGCTGTTTTTT. This gives the protein CASSHRTSGGPLGTGELFF.

Only one count was recorded for this clone. The chain recombines TRBV25-1 with TRBJ2-2, with 10 bases that match TRBD2. Per the germline V gene, CDR1 is MGHDK and CDR2 is SYGVNS. After removal of 8 bases from V and 6 bases from J, the junction contained 12 bases not matched to a gene. The CDR3 covers 16 residues. CDR3 region: CASEFPSGGAPGELFF. DNA of the CDR3: TGTGCCAGCGAGTTTCCCAGCGGGGGGGCCCCCGGGGAGCTGTTTTTT. Looking up the rest from reference TRBV25-1 and TRBJ2-2 gives the full variable domain: EADIYQTPRYLVIGTGKKITLECSQTMGHDKMYWYQQDPGMELHLIHYSYGVNSTEKGDLSSESTVSRIRTEHFPLTLESARPSHTSQYLCASEFPSGGAPGELFFGEGSRLTVL.

This chain joins TRBV7-9 and TRBJ2-1, with 13 bases that match TRBD2. The V gene's germline CDR1 is SEHNR and CDR2 FQNEAQ (reference sequence). This CDR3 region has 16 residues. Trimming cost V 1 base and J 7 bases; bases outside gene matches: 4. CDR3 in DNA: TGTGCCAGCAGCTTAGAAAGGACTAGCGGGAGTAATGAGCAGTTCTTC. Its protein product is CASSLERTSGSNEQFF.

J is TRBJ2-7 and V is TRBV11-2; 10 positions match TRBD1. The CDR3 loop spans 14 amino acids. Germline loops: CDR1 SGHAT, CDR2 FQNNGV. V lost 5 bases to trimming and J lost 7 bases; unmatched junction nucleotides: 8. CDR3 DNA: TGTGCCAGCAGCCCGAAGGACAGGGGGGGAGAGCAGTACTTC. Translated: CASSPKDRGGEQYF. Combining the CDR3 with reference TRBV11-2 and TRBJ2-7 gives the whole variable domain EAGVAQSPRYKIIEKRQSVAFWCNPISGHATLYWYQQILGQGPKLLIQFQNNGVVDDSQLPKDRFSAERLKGVDSTLKIQPAKLEDSAVYLCASSPKDRGGEQYFGPGTRLTVT.

This chain links TRBV10-3 with TRBJ2-1; 9 positions agree with TRBD2. The length of the CDR3 is 15 residues. With V trimmed by 7 bases and J by 9 bases, 13 bases remained unmatched. CDR1 is ENHRY and CDR2 is SYGVKD in the germline V gene. For the CDR3, the DNA is TGTGCCATCACACGACTAGCGGAGGGAGGTGGTGAGCAGTTCTTC. This translates into CAITRLAEGGGEQFF.

This chain connects TRBV5-4 to TRBJ1-2; maybe TRBD1 (5 bases). The CDR3 contains 15 residues. Germline V lookup: CDR1 SGHNT, CDR2 YYREEE (reference sequence). Trimming took 3 bases from V and 3 from J, leaving 15 bases between them. CDR3 loop: CASSSQEGTYYGYTF. Here the CDR3 DNA reads TGTGCCAGCAGCTCCCAGGAGGGGACCTACTATGGCTACACCTTC.

The rearrangement links TRBV28 to TRBJ2-1, with D perhaps matching TRBD1 (6 bases). This CDR3 comprises 14 residues. The V end was cut by 7 bases, the J end by 8 bases, with 18 bases between. Germline-derived CDR1 and CDR2 are MDHEN and SYDVKM. In DNA form, the CDR3 reads TGTGCCAGCATCTCCGAGGGGGTAACTGATGAGCAGTTCTTC. The encoded protein is CASISEGVTDEQFF. The full variable domain, its missing parts supplied by reference TRBV28 and TRBJ2-1, is DVKVTQSSRYLVKRTGEKVFLECVQDMDHENMFWYRQDPGLGLRLIYFSYDVKMKEKGDIPEGYSVSREKKERFSLILESASTNQTSMYLCASISEGVTDEQFFGPGTRLTVL.

V is TRBV10-3 and J is TRBJ1-2, with 9 bases matching TRBD1. Germline CDR1 ENHRY, CDR2 SYGVKD. There are 14 residues in the CDR3. V shed 4 bases, J shed 5 bases, and the junction held 5 bases outside the gene matches. The CDR3, as DNA: TGTGCCATCAGTGCCACCGGGACAGGGTATGGCTACACCTTC. It translates to CAISATGTGYGYTF.

The chain combines TRBV30 with TRBJ1-6; D is uncertain. V was trimmed by 2 bases and J by 5 bases, leaving 4 bases between them. CDR1 is GTSNPN and CDR2 is SVGIG in the germline V gene (reference sequence). The CDR3 sequence is 12 residues long. CDR3 in DNA: TGTGCCTGGAGTACAGATAATTCACCCCTCCACTTT. Its protein product is CAWSTDNSPLHF.

This chain joins TRBV7-6 and TRBJ2-4, with D maybe TRBD2 (6 bases). The CDR3 runs 17 residues. Germline loops: CDR1 SGHVS, CDR2 FNYEAQ. V lost 2 bases, J lost 4 bases, and 18 bases lay in between. CDR3 amino acids: CASSLRGKVRRKNIQYF. CDR3 DNA sequence: TGTGCCAGCAGCTTACGCGGGAAGGTTCGGAGAAAAAACATTCAGTACTTC.

This chain joins TRBV6-6 and TRBJ2-7, with 8 bases matching TRBD2. The V segment lost 0 bases and the J segment 3 bases; nucleotides outside the gene matches: 7. This CDR3 is 16 amino acids long. Germline-derived CDR1 and CDR2 are MNHNY and SVGAGI (reference sequence). CDR3 residues: CASSYSNGTRDYEQYF. In DNA, the CDR3 is TGTGCCAGCAGTTACTCGAACGGGACTAGAGACTACGAGCAGTACTTC.

V is TRBV4-3 and J is TRBJ1-3; D is perhaps TRBD1 (6 bases). This CDR3 contains 15 residues. Trimming removed 2 bases from V and 8 bases from J, with 16 bases in between. The germline CDR1 and CDR2 sequences are LGHNA and YSLEER. The CDR3 DNA sequence: TGCGCCAGCAGCCAATGCGCCAGGGGACGGGACACCATATATTTT. Encoded protein: CASSQCARGRDTIYF.

Points on this clone: Other DNA sequences from this sample encode an identical CDR3 as well. This rearrangement joins TRBV5-1 to TRBJ1-5; TRBD1 is a possible D gene (5 bases). CDR1 is SGHRS, CDR2 YFSETQ, per germline. The CDR3 is 14 residues long. V was trimmed by 0 bases and J by 2 bases, leaving 6 bases between them. The CDR3 region has the DNA TGCGCCAGCAGCTTGGGGGGGGGCAATCAGCCCCAGCATTTT. Its translation is CASSLGGGNQPQHF.

Note on this clone: Other DNA sequences of this sample code for an identical CDR3. This chain links TRBV5-6 with TRBJ2-7; 10 nucleotides agree with TRBD1. Germline CDR1 is SGHDT and CDR2 is YYEEEE. The CDR3 spans 15 residues. The trim removed 1 base at V and 1 base at J, leaving 2 bases unmatched. CDR3 sequence reads: CASSLRGQGSYEQYF. The CDR3 DNA reads as TGTGCCAGCAGCTTGAGGGGACAGGGGTCCTACGAGCAGTACTTC.

The rearrangement joins TRBV6-7 to TRBJ1-1, with TRBD1 matching 7 bases. TRBV6-7 is classed as an ORF, of uncertain function. The ends lost 6 bases at V and 5 bases at J; junction bases unmatched: 6. The CDR3 length is 13 residues. The CDR3 loop reads CASRETGRTEAFF. The CDR3 DNA follows: TGTGCCAGCAGGGAGACAGGGCGAACTGAAGCTTTCTTT.

The chain combines TRBV25-1 with TRBJ1-1; TRBD1 matches at 10 bases. The germline gives CDR1 MGHDK, CDR2 SYGVNS. With 2 bases clipped from V and 4 bases from J, the junction kept 7 bases outside the gene matches. This CDR3 has 16 residues. The CDR3 protein is CASSEDPDRGGTEAFF. CDR3 coding DNA: TGTGCCAGCAGTGAAGACCCGGACAGGGGGGGCACTGAAGCTTTCTTT.

The rearrangement joins TRBV27 to TRBJ1-2; 9 nucleotides line up with TRBD1. V lost 5 bases and J lost 5; bases outside the gene matches: 6. This CDR3 is built from 14 residues. The germline CDR1 and CDR2 sequences are MNHEY and SMNVEV (reference sequence). The CDR3 is CASSVNRGRYGYTF. In DNA, the CDR3 is TGTGCCAGCAGTGTTAACAGGGGGCGTTATGGCTACACCTTC.

The chain combines TRBV11-2 with TRBJ1-1; 8 nucleotides match TRBD1. Germline lookup yields CDR1 SGHAT and CDR2 FQNNGV. The CDR3 is 19 amino acids. With V trimmed by 0 bases and J by 0 bases, 12 bases remained unmatched. CDR3 nucleotide sequence: TGTGCCAGCAGCTTAGATGTGTCAGGGGGCGGGGAGATGAACACTGAAGCTTTCTTT. Translated, it gives CASSLDVSGGGEMNTEAFF.

The V call is TRBV5-6, the J call TRBJ2-7, with TRBD1 as a possible D gene (5 bases). V shed 4 bases and J shed 0 bases, with 11 bases lying between them. This CDR3 is 14 amino acids long. CDR1 is SGHDT and CDR2 is YYEEEE in the germline V gene. The CDR3 loop reads CASSPDIYSYEQYF. CDR3 coding DNA: TGTGCCAGCAGCCCGGACATTTACTCCTACGAGCAGTACTTC.

The chain combines TRBV6-5 with TRBJ2-5; possible D gene TRBD2, 6 bases. Near its end, the DNA agrees better with TRBJ2-7, so the J call may be wrong. The germline V gene has CDR1 MNHEY and CDR2 SVGAGI. The CDR3 runs to 13 residues. CDR3 region: CASAGPPTYEQYF. The CDR3 DNA reads as TGTGCCAGTGCGGGACCACCAACCTACGAGCAGTACTTC.

The chain links TRBV2 to TRBJ2-1, with 8 positions matching TRBD2. Germline V lookup: CDR1 SNHLY, CDR2 FYNNEI. The CDR3 extends over 16 amino acids. The V gene end was trimmed by 1 base and the J gene end by 5 bases; junction bases not matched to a gene: 7. The CDR3 DNA reads as TGTGCCAGCAGTGAAGTGAGCGGGAGAGGCCACAATGAGCAGTTCTTC. Amino acid sequence: CASSEVSGRGHNEQFF.

The rearrangement uses TRBV9 and TRBJ2-7; D remains unclear. V lost 0 bases to trimming and J lost 5 bases, with 9 bases between them. Germline lookup yields CDR1 SGDLS and CDR2 YYNGEE. The CDR3 is 13 amino acids. The CDR3 DNA reads TGTGCCAGCAGCGTAGGGGTAGAGGACGAGCAGTACTTC. Its protein product is CASSVGVEDEQYF.

This chain connects TRBV4-3 to TRBJ1-1, with 9 bases identical to TRBD1. CDR1 LGHNA and CDR2 YSLEER come from the germline V gene. The trim removed 5 bases at V and 6 bases at J, leaving 7 bases unmatched. The CDR3 consists of 14 residues. CDR3 sequence: CASSSRDRDAEAFF. CDR3 DNA sequence: TGCGCCAGCAGCTCCCGGGACAGGGACGCTGAAGCTTTCTTT.

This clone appeared once. The rearrangement links TRBV25-1 to TRBJ2-1, with D unresolved. Between the trimmed V and J ends, which lost 4 bases and 4 bases, there was a span of 5 bases. This CDR3 region has 12 residues. Germline assignment: CDR1 MGHDK and CDR2 SYGVNS. The chain's CDR3 is CASSVFYNEQFF. DNA for the CDR3: TGTGCCAGCAGTGTCTTTTACAATGAGCAGTTCTTC.

This chain connects TRBV28 to TRBJ2-7, with 8 bases aligning to TRBD2. J was trimmed by 4 bases and V by 4 bases; bases with no gene match: 21. The CDR3 contains 19 residues. CDR1 and CDR2 (germline): MDHEN, SYDVKM. In DNA form, the CDR3 reads TGTGCCAGCAGTTCGCCTGCGAGCGGGGGTCCCCCAAGGCCTTACGAGCAGTACTTC. Its protein product is CASSSPASGGPPRPYEQYF.